The text below deals with one T cell receptor (beta chain). Treatment here: oral pan-JAK inhibitor, 5-10 mg twice daily. This specimen belongs to a study of CD8+ T cells in alopecia areata. Reverse transcription of extracted RNA yielded cDNA, which provided the sequencing template. The protocol was immunoSEQ multiplex PCR, while the TCRdb copy is restricted to in-frame clones and leaves out a portion. There are fewer than 110,000 clones in the sample; 84% occur only once, and roughly a quarter lies in the top ten. Germline assignment: CDR1 LGHNA and CDR2 YNFKEQ. V lost 0 bases and J 1 base, leaving 14 bases between the germline ends. The CDR3 is 17 residues long.

The TCR sequence derives from a human donor with alopecia areata. Sequenced here: CD8+ T cells sorted from blood, sampled at week 24, from a patient treated with tofacitinib. The chain uses TRBV4-2 and TRBJ2-3; the D call may be TRBD1 or TRBD2 (6 bases each). The CDR3 DNA reads as TGTGCCAGCAGCCAAGAACAGGGCGGGGTCGGCACAGATACGCAGTATTTT. It codes for CASSQEQGGVGTDTQYF.